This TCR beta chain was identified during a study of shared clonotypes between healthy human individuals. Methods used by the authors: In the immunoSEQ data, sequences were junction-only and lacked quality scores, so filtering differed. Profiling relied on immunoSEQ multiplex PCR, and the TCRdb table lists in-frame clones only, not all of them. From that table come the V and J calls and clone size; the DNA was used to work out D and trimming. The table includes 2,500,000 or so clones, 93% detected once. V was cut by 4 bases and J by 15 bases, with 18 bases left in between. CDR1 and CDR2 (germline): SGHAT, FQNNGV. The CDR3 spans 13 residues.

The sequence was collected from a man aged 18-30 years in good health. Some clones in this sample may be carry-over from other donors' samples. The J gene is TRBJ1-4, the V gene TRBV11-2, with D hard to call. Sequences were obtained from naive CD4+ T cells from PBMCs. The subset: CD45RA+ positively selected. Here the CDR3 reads CASSSLEGALLFF. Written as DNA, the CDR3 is TGTGCCAGCAGCTCTCTAGAGGGTGCTTTATTGTTTTTT.